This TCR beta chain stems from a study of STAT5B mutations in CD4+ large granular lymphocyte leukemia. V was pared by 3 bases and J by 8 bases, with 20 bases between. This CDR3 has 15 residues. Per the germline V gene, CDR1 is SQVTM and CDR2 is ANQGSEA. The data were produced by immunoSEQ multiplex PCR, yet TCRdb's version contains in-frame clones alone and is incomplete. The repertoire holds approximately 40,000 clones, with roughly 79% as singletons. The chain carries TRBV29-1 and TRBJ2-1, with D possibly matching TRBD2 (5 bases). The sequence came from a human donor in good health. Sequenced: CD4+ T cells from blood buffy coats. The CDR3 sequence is CSVDIMSLRAHEQFF. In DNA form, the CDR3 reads TGCAGCGTTGATATTATGAGCCTGAGGGCTCATGAGCAGTTCTTC.